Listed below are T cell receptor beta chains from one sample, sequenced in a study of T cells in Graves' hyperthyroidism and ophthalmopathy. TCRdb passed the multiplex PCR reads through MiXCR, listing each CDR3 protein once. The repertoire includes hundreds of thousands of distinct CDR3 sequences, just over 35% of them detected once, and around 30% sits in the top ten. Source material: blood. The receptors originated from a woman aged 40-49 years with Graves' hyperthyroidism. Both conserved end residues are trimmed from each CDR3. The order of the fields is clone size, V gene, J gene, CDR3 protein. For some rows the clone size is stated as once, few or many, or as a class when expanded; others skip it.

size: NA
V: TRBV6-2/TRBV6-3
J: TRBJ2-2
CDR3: ASSSGRGAGELF

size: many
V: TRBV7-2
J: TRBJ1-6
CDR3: ASSSDRGSPLH

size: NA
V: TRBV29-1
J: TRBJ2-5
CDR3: SPSRKQRMTVQETQY

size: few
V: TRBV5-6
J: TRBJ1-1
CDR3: ASSSGRYEAF

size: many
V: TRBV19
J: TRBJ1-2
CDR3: ASTETGTFYGYT

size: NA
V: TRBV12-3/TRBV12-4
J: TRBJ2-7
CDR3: ASSTRGTSGAYEQY

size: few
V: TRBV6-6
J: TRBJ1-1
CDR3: ASSYRRGIIAEAF

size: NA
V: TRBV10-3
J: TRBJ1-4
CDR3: AISTEARLIREKLF

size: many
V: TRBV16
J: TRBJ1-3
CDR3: ASSHSVWHSFHTIY

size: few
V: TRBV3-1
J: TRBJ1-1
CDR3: ATATIQGTEAF

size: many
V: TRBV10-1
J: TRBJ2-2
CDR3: ASRTTSGKTGELF

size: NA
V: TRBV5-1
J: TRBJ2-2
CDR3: ASSLALAENTGELF

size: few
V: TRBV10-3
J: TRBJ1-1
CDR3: AIWTGVSNTEAF

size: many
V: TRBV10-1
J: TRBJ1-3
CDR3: ASSESIYGNTIY

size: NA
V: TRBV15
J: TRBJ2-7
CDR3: ATSSQGPGGIYEQY

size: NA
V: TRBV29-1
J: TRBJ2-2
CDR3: SAVKLRRGGINTGELF

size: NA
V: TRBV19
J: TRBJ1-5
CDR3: ASTRRTGAWQPQH

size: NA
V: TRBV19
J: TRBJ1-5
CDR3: ASQTRGNQPQH

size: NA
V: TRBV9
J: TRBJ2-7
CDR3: ASSVGDRGIGYEQY

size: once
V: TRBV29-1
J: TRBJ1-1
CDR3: SEGNTEAF

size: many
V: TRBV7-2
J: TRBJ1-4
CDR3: ASSPIRGGNEKLF

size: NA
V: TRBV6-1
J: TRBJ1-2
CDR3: ASGWDRSYGYT

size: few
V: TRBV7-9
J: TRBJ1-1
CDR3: ASSSGPLGVTEAF

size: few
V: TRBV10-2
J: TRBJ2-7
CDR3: ASSENGDEQY

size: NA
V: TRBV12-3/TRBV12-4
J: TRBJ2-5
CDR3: ASSLEGTGPRETQY

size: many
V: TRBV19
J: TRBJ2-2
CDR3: AGRGANTGELF

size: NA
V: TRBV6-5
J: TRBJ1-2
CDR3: ASSTLQGLAYGYT

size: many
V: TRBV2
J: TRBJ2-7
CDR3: ASNPEGFYEQY

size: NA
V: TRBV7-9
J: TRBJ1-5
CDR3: ASSPTDRPQH

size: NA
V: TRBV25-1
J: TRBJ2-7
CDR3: ASKGLRLAGGRLYEQY

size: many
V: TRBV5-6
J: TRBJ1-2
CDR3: ASSSADLGGYT

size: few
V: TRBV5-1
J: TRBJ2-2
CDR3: ASSLAGERSDTGELF

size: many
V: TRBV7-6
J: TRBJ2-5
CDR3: ASSLETGRETQY

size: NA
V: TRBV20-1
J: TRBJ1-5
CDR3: SARRQADQTPQH

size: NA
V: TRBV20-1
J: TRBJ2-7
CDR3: SVPGLAGGTWQY

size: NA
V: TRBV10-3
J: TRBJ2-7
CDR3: AITQGLAGSYEQY

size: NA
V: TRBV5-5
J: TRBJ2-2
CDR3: ATTMRGYTGELF

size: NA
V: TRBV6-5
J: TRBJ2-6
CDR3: AGSESPDGANVLT

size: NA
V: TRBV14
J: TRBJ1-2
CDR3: ASSQGFGTHNYGYT

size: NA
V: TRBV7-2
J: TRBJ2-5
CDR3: ASSFYGQETQC

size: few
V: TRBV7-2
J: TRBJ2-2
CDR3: ASSLAPAGVVGELF

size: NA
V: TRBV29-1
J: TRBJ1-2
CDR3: SVELADYGYT

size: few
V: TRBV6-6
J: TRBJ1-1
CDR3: ASSYERETEAF

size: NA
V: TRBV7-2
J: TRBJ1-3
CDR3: ASSQGTIGNTIY

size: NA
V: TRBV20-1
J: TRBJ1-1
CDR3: SAIAWEVALEAF

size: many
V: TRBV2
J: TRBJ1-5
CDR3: ASSEGDRDQPQH

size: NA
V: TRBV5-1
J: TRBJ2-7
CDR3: ASSLFPGREQY

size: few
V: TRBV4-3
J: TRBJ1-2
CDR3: ASSQDLAEAGYT

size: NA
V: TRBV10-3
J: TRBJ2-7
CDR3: AISGGGNADEQY

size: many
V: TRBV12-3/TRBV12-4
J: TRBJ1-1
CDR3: ASSLHQGDTEAF

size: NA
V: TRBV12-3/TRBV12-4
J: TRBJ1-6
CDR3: VSSLVSGPRH

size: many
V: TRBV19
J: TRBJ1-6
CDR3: ASSPETGNSPLH

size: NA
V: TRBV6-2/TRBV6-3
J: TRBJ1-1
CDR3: ASSYPRRVWTEAF

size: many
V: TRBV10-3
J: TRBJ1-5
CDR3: AAGGSNQPQH

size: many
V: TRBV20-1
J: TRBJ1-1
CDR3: SAPEVEGLAF

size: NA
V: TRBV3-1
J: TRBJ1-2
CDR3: ASSHRTASYGYT

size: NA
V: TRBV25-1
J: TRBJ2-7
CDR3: ASSQSPHWGGGYEQY

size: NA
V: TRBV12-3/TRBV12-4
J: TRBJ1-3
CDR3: ASSSGERNTIY